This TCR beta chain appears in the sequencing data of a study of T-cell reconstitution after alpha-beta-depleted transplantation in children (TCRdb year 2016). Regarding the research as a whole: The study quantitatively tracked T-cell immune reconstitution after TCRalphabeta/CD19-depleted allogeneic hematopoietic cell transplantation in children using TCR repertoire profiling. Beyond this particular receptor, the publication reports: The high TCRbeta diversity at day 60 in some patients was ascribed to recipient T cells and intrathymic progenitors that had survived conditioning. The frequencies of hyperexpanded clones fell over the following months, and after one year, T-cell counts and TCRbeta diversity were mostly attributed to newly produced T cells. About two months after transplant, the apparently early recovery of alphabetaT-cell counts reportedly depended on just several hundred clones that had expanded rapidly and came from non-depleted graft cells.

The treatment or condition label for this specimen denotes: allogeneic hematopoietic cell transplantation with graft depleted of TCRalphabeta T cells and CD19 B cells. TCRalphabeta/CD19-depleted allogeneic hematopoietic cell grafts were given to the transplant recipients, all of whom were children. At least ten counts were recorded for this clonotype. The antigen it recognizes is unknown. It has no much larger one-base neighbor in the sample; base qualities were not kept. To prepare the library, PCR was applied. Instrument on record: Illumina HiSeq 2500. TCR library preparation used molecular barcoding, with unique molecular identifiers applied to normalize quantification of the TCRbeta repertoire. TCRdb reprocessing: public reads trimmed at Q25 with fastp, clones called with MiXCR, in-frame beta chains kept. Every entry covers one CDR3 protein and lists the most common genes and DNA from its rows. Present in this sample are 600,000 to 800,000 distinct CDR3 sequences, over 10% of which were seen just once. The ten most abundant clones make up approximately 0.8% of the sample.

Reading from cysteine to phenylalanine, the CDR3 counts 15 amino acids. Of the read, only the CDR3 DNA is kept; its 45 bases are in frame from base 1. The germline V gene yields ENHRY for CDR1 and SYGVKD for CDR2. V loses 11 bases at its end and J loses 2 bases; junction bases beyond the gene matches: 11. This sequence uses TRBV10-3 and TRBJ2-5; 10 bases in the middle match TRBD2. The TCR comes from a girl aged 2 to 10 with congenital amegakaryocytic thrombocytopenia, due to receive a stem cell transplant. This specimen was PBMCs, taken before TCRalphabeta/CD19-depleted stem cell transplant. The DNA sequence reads TGTGCCGTCGGGACTAGCGCGACCTCACAAGAGACCCAGTACTTC. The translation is CAVGTSATSQETQYF.